Presented here are 25 T cell receptor beta chains from one specimen sequenced in a study of T cell responses to AZD1222 COVID-19 vaccine. Using immunoSEQ multiplex PCR, the repertoire was profiled, and TCRdb retains in-frame clones only, with some absent. The sample comprises 90,000 to 110,000 clones, 88% of which are singletons, and 9.5% to 15% rests with the top ten. Sequencing used peripheral blood, obtained on day 0 of MenACWY control vaccination. These TCRs come from an adult in good health.

DNA for the CDR3: TGTGCCAGCAGCCAGGACAGGGCTGTAGCTTTCTTT. It translates to CASSQDRAVAFF. The rearrangement links TRBV27 to TRBJ1-1; the match to TRBD1 covers 8 bases. Germline values: CDR1 MNHEY, CDR2 SMNVEV (reference sequence). J gave up 10 bases and V 6 bases, and 7 bases lay outside the gene matches. The CDR3 length is 12 residues.

The chain joins TRBV7-2 to TRBJ2-7; D is uncertain. The V and J ends lost 2 bases and 4 bases respectively, with 6 bases between them. This CDR3 has 12 amino acids. The germline V gene encodes CDR1 SGHTA and CDR2 FQGNSA. For the CDR3, the DNA is TGTGCCAGCAGCTTAATCGCTTACGAGCAGTACTTC. This codes for CASSLIAYEQYF.

The chain joins TRBV10-3 to TRBJ2-3; 13 positions agree with TRBD2. Germline-derived CDR1 and CDR2 are ENHRY and SYGVKD. V dropped 6 bases and J dropped 0; count of bases not matched to a gene: 3. This CDR3 spans 16 amino acids. DNA for the CDR3: TGTGCCATCAGGAAGACTAGCGGGGGGAGCACAGATACGCAGTATTTT. This sequence encodes CAIRKTSGGSTDTQYF.

This chain uses TRBV7-3 with TRBJ2-1, with unresolved D. The CDR3 length is 14 residues. Germline loops: CDR1 SGHTA, CDR2 FQGTGA. Trimming removed 2 bases at V and 6 bases at J, with 11 bases between. The CDR3 loop is CASSLGIPPNEQFF. The CDR3 nucleotides are TGTGCCAGCAGCTTAGGTATCCCGCCCAATGAGCAGTTCTTC.

Remarks on this clone: Other DNA sequences in the sample encode the same CDR3. The rearrangement links TRBV5-1 to TRBJ1-5, with no clear D. Germline values: CDR1 SGHRS, CDR2 YFSETQ. V was trimmed by 0 bases and J by 0 bases, leaving 1 base between them. CDR3 length: 13 amino acids. In DNA, the CDR3 is TGCGCCAGCAGCTTGGGTAGCAATCAGCCCCAGCATTTT. It translates to CASSLGSNQPQHF.

This chain connects TRBV6-1 to TRBJ1-1; no firm D call. V lost 2 bases to trimming and J lost 0 bases, with 7 bases between them. Germline V gene data show CDR1 as MNHNS and CDR2 as SASEGT. This CDR3 is 14 amino acids long. The CDR3 DNA is TGTGCCAGCAGTGAACGAGGTCTGAACACTGAAGCTTTCTTT. Protein: CASSERGLNTEAFF.

The CDR3 DNA follows: TGTGCCAGCAGTTACTCGGCAGGGAGCAGGCTGCTGGGCTACACCTTC. It encodes CASSYSAGSRLLGYTF. V is TRBV6-2 or TRBV6-3 and J is TRBJ1-2; tentatively, D is TRBD1 (5 bases). The ends were cut back, 0 bases at V and 8 bases at J, with 19 bases in the middle. CDR3 size: 16 residues. Germline CDR1 and CDR2: MNHEY and SVGEGT.

V is TRBV10-3 and J is TRBJ1-4; D might be TRBD1 (6 bases). V lost 7 bases and J lost 5, with 14 bases in between. In germline, CDR1 is ENHRY, CDR2 SYGVKD. This CDR3 region has 14 residues. CDR3 in DNA: TGTGCCATCAAGGGCGACAGGACAAATGAAAAACTGTTTTTT. Translating it yields CAIKGDRTNEKLFF.

V gene TRBV6-2 or TRBV6-3 combines with J gene TRBJ2-7; tentatively, D is TRBD1 (6 bases). CDR3 length: 15 amino acids. Germline V lookup: CDR1 MNHEY, CDR2 SVGEGT. Trimming took 5 bases from V and 1 from J, leaving 15 bases between them. Written as DNA, the CDR3 is TGTGCCAGCAGTCGATATGTGGACAGTTCCTACGAGCAGTACTTC. Translation: CASSRYVDSSYEQYF.

The CDR3, as DNA: TGTGCCAGCAGTTATAATAGGGGGGCAGTCGACTATGGCTACACCTTC. It codes for CASSYNRGAVDYGYTF. The chain combines TRBV6-5 with TRBJ1-2; D possibly corresponds to TRBD1 (6 bases). Trimming removed 3 bases from V and 3 bases from J, with 17 bases in between. This CDR3 region has 16 residues. Looked up from germline, CDR1 is MNHEY and CDR2 is SVGAGI.

The chain joins TRBV3-1 (or the pseudogene TRBV3-2) to TRBJ2-3; a weak D match, TRBD2 (6 bases). V was pared by 1 base and J by 6 bases, with 14 bases between. Germline assignment: CDR1 LGHDT and CDR2 YNNKEL (reference sequence). CDR3 length: 15 amino acids. As DNA, the CDR3 is TGTGCCAGCAGCCAAGCCAGGAGGCGGGACGATACGCAGTATTTT. Protein product: CASSQARRRDDTQYF.

This chain uses TRBV10-3 with TRBJ1-6, with TRBD1 identical over 8 bases. The junction had 13 bases not matched to a gene; V was cut back by 6 bases and J by 0 bases. Germline assignment: CDR1 ENHRY and CDR2 SYGVKD. CDR3 length: 19 residues. Here the CDR3 DNA reads TGTGCCATCAGAGATTCAAGGACAGGGAAGAGCTCCTATAATTCACCCCTCCACTTT. It is translated as CAIRDSRTGKSSYNSPLHF.

The chain employs TRBV30 and TRBJ1-1; tentative D call: TRBD1 (5 bases). V lost 2 bases and J lost 1, with 20 bases in between. Germline assignment: CDR1 GTSNPN and CDR2 SVGIG (reference sequence). This CDR3 contains 17 residues. The CDR3 region has the DNA TGTGCCTGGAGTTTCGGGGGTAGACTTATTTGGAACACTGAAGCTTTCTTT. This sequence encodes CAWSFGGRLIWNTEAFF.

This clone has just one count. This chain's CDR3 is CASSQGLAPYEQYF. In nucleotides, the CDR3 is TGTGCCAGCAGCCAAGGACTAGCGCCGTACGAGCAGTACTTC. The chain couples TRBV14 to TRBJ2-7; TRBD2 matches at 8 bases. The J segment lost 4 bases and the V segment lost 1 base, leaving 3 bases of the junction unmatched. CDR1 and CDR2 (germline): SGHDN, FVKESK. The CDR3 totals 14 residues.

This rearrangement joins TRBV3-1 (or the pseudogene TRBV3-2) to TRBJ1-3, with a tentative D call TRBD1 (5 bases). Trimming took off 3 bases at V and 2 bases at J, with 5 bases between the two ends. The CDR3 has 13 amino acids. CDR1 LGHDT and CDR2 YNNKEL come from the germline V gene (reference sequence). The CDR3 bases are TGTGCCAGCAGCCAGGGGGCTGGAAACACCATATATTTT. It encodes CASSQGAGNTIYF.

V usage is TRBV30 and J usage is TRBJ1-5; maybe TRBD1 (5 bases). The CDR3 is made up of 14 amino acids. Germline-derived CDR1 and CDR2 are GTSNPN and SVGIG (reference sequence). The V end was cut by 0 bases, the J end by 8 bases, with 14 bases between. CDR3 in DNA: TGTGCCTGGAGTGTACCCGGTGAACAGGAGCCCCAGCATTTT. Its translation: CAWSVPGEQEPQHF.

In its sample, this clone was seen once. The genes are TRBV6-5 and TRBJ1-2, with no clear D. The CDR3 is 15 residues long. V lost 0 bases and J 4 bases, leaving 12 bases between the germline ends. CDR1 MNHEY and CDR2 SVGAGI come from the germline V gene. CDR3 sequence: CASSYSRARTYGYTF. CDR3 nucleotide sequence: TGTGCCAGCAGTTACTCGAGGGCCAGGACCTATGGCTACACCTTC.

The rearrangement links TRBV6-6 to TRBJ2-3, with 7 bases identical to TRBD1. CDR1 and CDR2 from the germline V gene are MNHNY and SVGAGI (reference sequence). After removal of 8 bases from V and 1 base from J, the junction contained 6 bases not matched to a gene. The CDR3 loop spans 14 amino acids. The DNA for the CDR3 is TGTGCCAGCTGTAGGGGGCGCGGCACAGATACGCAGTATTTT. Translated, it gives CASCRGRGTDTQYF.

The chain uses TRBV19 and TRBJ1-2, with TRBD1 matching 10 bases. V lost 5 bases and J lost 8; bases outside the gene matches: 5. CDR3 size: 13 residues. Germline V gene sequence: CDR1 LNHDA, CDR2 SQIVND (reference sequence). The CDR3 DNA reads TGTGCCAGTAGTCTGACAGGGGGCTCCGGCTACACCTTC. Translating gives CASSLTGGSGYTF.

The chain joins TRBV7-9 to TRBJ2-7, with TRBD1 matching over 10 bases. From germline, CDR1 is SEHNR and CDR2 FQNEAQ (reference sequence). This CDR3 region has 14 residues. Trimming took 7 bases from V and 3 from J; bases not matched to a gene: 6. CDR3 loop: CASNLGQGIYEQYF. The CDR3 nucleotides are TGTGCCAGCAACCTGGGACAGGGGATCTACGAGCAGTACTTC.

The chain links TRBV5-4 to TRBJ2-2, with 8 bases lining up with TRBD2. The CDR3 loop spans 17 amino acids. V was pared by 0 bases and J by 0 bases, with 4 bases of the junction left unmatched. CDR1 and CDR2 (germline): SGHNT, YYREEE (reference sequence). CDR3 protein: CASSLAAGGPNTGELFF. Here the CDR3 DNA reads TGTGCCAGCAGCTTGGCCGCGGGAGGTCCGAACACCGGGGAGCTGTTTTTT.

The chain uses TRBV10-3 and TRBJ1-4; D possibly corresponds to TRBD1 (5 bases). From germline, CDR1 is ENHRY and CDR2 SYGVKD. The CDR3 loop spans 13 amino acids. V was cut by 8 bases and J by 0 bases, with 7 bases left in between. The CDR3, as DNA: TGTGCCATCCAACAGGCAACTAATGAAAAACTGTTTTTT. This sequence encodes CAIQQATNEKLFF.

The J gene is TRBJ2-2, the V gene TRBV6-2 or TRBV6-3, with TRBD2 identical over 9 bases. The CDR3 contains 15 residues. Per germline, CDR1 MNHEY and CDR2 SVGEGT. Unmatched junction bases numbered 6, after V lost 6 bases and J lost 4 bases. CDR3 in DNA: TGTGCCAGCAGCCTTAGCGGGAGTGTCACCGGGGAGCTGTTTTTT. This translates into CASSLSGSVTGELFF.

J is TRBJ2-7 and V is TRBV27, with D perhaps being TRBD1 or TRBD2 (5 bases each). The CDR3 totals 15 residues. Trimming took off 5 bases at V and 3 bases at J, with 17 bases between the two ends. Germline V CDR1 and CDR2: MNHEY, SMNVEV (reference sequence). The CDR3 reads CASSGSGLANYEQYF. CDR3 in DNA: TGTGCCAGCAGTGGTTCGGGGCTAGCTAACTACGAGCAGTACTTC.

The chain recombines TRBV2 with TRBJ1-5; D is undetermined. Between the trimmed V and J ends, which lost 6 bases and 0 bases, there was a span of 9 bases. Germline CDR1 SNHLY, CDR2 FYNNEI. There are 14 residues in the CDR3. The CDR3 loop reads CASSLGNSNQPQHF. Here the CDR3 DNA reads TGTGCCAGCAGCCTGGGTAATAGCAATCAGCCCCAGCATTTT.